This TCR beta chain comes out of a study of siplizumab effects on memory and regulatory T cells. Germline V gene sequence: CDR1 SGHRS, CDR2 YFSETQ. V lost 6 bases, J lost 0 bases, and 8 bases lay in between. This CDR3 region has 13 residues. Repertoires were generated with immunoSEQ multiplex PCR, while TCRdb's copy carries only in-frame clones and drops some. The sample has 110,000 or so clones, about 92% seen once. This clonotype was obtained from a human donor in good health. The source material was Tregs sorted from blood. The V and J genes are TRBV5-1 and TRBJ2-3, with D unresolved. The CDR3 DNA sequence: TGCGCCAGCAACCGTGGGAGCACAGATACGCAGTATTTT. Protein sequence: CASNRGSTDTQYF.